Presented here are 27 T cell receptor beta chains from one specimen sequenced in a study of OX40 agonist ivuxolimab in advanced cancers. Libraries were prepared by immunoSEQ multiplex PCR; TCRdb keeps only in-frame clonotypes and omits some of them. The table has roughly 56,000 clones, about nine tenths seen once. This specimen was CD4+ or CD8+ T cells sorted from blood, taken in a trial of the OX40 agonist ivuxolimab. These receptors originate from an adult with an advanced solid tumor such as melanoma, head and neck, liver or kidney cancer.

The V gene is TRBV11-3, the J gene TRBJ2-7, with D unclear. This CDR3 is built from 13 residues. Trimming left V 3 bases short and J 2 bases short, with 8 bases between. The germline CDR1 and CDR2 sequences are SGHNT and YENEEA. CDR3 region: CASSFPGTYEQYF. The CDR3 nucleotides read TGTGCCAGCAGCTTCCCAGGTACCTACGAGCAGTACTTC.

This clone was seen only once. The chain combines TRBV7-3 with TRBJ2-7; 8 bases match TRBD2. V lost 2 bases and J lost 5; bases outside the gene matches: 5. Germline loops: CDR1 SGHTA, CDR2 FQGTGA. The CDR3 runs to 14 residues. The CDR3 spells CASSLLAGTHEQYF. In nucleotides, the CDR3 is TGTGCCAGCAGCTTACTAGCGGGCACCCACGAGCAGTACTTC.

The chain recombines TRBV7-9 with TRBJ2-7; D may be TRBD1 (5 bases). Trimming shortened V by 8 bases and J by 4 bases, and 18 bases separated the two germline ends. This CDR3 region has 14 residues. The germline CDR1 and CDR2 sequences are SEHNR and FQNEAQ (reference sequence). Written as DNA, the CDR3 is TGTGCCAGCTCTTCGGCAGGGTCTTTTTACGAGCAGTACTTC. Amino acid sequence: CASSSAGSFYEQYF.

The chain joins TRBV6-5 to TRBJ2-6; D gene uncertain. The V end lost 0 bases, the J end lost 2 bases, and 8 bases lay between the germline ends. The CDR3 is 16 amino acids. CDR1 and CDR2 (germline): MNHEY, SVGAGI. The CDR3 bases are TGTGCCAGCAGTTACTCGAATTGGGCTGGGGCCAACGTCCTGACTTTC. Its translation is CASSYSNWAGANVLTF.

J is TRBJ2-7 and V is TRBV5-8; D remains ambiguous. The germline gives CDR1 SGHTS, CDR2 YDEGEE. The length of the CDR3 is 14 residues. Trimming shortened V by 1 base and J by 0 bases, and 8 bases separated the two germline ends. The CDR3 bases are TGTGCCAGCAGCTTGTCTCTCAGCTCCTACGAGCAGTACTTC. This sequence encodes CASSLSLSSYEQYF.

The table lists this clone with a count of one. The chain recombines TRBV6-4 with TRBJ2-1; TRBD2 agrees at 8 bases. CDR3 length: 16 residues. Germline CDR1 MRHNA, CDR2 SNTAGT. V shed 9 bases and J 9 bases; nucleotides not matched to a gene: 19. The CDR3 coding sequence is TGTGCCAGGGCCCCCCAAGCGGGAGAAGTAGGGATTGAGCAGTTCTTC. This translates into CARAPQAGEVGIEQFF.

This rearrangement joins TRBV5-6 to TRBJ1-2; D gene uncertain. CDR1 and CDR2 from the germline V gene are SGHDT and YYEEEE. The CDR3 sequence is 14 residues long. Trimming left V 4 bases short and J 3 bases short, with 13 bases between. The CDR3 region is CASSLKDWDYGYTF. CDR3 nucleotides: TGTGCCAGCAGCCTAAAAGACTGGGACTATGGCTACACCTTC.

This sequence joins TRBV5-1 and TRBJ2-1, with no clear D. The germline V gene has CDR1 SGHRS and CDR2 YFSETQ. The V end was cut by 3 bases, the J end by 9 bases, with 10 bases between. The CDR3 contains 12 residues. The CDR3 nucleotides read TGCGCCAGCAGCTCAAGGGATGCTGAGCAGTTCTTC. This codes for CASSSRDAEQFF. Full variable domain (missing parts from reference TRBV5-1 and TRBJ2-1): KAGVTQTPRYLIKTRGQQVTLSCSPISGHRSVSWYQQTPGQGLQFLFEYFSETQRNKGNFPGRFSGRQFSNSRSEMNVSTLELGDSALYLCASSSRDAEQFFGPGTRLTVL.

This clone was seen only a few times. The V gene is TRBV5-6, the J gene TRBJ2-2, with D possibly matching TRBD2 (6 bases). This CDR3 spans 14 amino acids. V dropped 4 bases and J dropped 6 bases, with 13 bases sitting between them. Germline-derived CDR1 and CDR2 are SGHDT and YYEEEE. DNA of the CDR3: TGTGCCAGCAGCACTACCAGCGGGCCCGGGGAGCTGTTTTTT. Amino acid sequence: CASSTTSGPGELFF. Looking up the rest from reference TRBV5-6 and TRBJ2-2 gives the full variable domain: DAGVTQSPTHLIKTRGQQVTLRCSPKSGHDTVSWYQQALGQGPQFIFQYYEEEERQRGNFPDRFSGHQFPNYSSELNVNALLLGDSALYLCASSTTSGPGELFFGEGSRLTVL.

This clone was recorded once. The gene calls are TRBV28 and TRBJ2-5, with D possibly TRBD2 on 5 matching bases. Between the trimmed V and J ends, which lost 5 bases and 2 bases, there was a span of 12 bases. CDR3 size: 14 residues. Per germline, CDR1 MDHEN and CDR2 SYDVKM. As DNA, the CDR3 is TGTGCCAGCAGTCCCGTGAGCGGTCAAGAGACCCAGTACTTC. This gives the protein CASSPVSGQETQYF.

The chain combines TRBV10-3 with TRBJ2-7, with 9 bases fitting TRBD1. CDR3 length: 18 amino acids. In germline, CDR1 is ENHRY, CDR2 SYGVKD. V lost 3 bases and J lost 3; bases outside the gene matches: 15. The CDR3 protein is CAISDPSLTGGWVYEQYF. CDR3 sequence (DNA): TGTGCCATCAGTGACCCCTCATTGACAGGGGGATGGGTCTACGAGCAGTACTTC.

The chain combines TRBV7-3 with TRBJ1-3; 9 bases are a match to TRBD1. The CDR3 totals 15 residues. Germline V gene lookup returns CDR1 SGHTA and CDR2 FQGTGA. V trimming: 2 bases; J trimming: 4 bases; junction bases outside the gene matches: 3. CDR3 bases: TGTGCCAGCAGCTTACGGACAGGGGTCGGAAACACCATATATTTT. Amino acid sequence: CASSLRTGVGNTIYF.

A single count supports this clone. The CDR3 DNA is TGCGCCAGCAGGACAGGGATCAATGAGAACACTGAAGCTTTCTTT. Translated: CASRTGINENTEAFF. The chain uses TRBV4-3 and TRBJ1-1, with 7 bases matching TRBD1. The CDR3 is made up of 15 amino acids. Germline CDR1 LGHNA, CDR2 YSLEER. With 6 bases clipped from V and 1 base from J, the junction kept 8 bases outside the gene matches.

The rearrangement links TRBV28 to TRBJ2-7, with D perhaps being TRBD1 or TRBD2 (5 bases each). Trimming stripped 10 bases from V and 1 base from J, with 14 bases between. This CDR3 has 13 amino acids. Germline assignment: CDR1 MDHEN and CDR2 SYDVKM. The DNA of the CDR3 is TGTGCCATATCCGGGACGCCGTCCTACGAGCAGTACTTC. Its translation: CAISGTPSYEQYF.

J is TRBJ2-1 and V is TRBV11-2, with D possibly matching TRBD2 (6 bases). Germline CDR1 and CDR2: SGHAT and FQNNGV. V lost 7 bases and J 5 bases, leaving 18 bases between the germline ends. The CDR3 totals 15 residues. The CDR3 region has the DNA TGTGCCAGCACCCTGGTCCTGGGGACTCACAATGAGCAGTTCTTC. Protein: CASTLVLGTHNEQFF.

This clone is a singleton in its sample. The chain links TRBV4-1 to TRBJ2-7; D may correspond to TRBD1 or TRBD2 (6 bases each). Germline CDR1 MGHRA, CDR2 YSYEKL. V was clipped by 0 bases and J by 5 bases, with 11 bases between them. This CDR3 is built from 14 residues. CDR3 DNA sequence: TGCGCCAGCAGCCAAGATCGGGGGCTGGACGAGCAGTACTTC. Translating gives CASSQDRGLDEQYF.

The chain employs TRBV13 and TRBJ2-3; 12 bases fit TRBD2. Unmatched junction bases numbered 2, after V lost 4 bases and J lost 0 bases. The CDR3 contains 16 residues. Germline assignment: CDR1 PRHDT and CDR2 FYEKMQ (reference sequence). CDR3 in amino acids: CASSSGTSGSTDTQYF. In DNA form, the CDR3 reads TGTGCCAGCAGCTCGGGGACTAGCGGGAGCACAGATACGCAGTATTTT.

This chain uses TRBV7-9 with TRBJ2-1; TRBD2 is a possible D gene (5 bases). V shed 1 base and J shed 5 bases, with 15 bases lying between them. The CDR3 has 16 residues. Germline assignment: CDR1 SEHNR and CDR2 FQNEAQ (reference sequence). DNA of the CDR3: TGTGCCAGCAGCTTAGAATACGGGCTAGCCAACAATGAGCAGTTCTTC. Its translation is CASSLEYGLANNEQFF.

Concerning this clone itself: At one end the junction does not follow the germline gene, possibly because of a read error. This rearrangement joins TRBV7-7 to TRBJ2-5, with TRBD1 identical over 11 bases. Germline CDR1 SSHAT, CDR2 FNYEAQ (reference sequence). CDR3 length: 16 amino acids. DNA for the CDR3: TGTGCTAGCAGCTTATACGGGACAGGGGGAGTCGAGACCCAGTACTTC. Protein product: CASSLYGTGGVETQYF.

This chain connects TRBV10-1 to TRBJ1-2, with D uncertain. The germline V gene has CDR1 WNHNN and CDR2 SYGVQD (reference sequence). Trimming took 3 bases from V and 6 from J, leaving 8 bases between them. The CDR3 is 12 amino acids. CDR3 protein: CASSDGGNGYTF. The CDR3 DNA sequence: TGCGCCAGCAGTGACGGTGGGAATGGCTACACCTTC.

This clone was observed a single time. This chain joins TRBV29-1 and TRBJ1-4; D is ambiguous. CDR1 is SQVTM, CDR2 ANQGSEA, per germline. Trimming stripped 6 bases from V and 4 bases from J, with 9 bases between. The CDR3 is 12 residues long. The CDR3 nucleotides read TGCAGCGTGGTCGGCCTTAATGAAAAACTGTTTTTT. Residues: CSVVGLNEKLFF.

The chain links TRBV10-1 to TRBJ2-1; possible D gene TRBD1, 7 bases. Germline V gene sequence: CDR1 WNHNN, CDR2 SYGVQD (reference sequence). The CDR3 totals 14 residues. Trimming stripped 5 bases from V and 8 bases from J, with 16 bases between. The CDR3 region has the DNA TGCGCCAGCAGTCTCGTCCAGGGGGGTGATGAGCAGTTCTTC. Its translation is CASSLVQGGDEQFF.

CDR3 protein: CSVDRDYGYTF. CDR3 nucleotides: TGCAGCGTTGACAGGGACTATGGCTACACCTTC. The J gene is TRBJ1-2, the V gene TRBV29-1, with D perhaps matching TRBD1 (5 bases). There are 11 residues in the CDR3. Germline V gene lookup returns CDR1 SQVTM and CDR2 ANQGSEA. The V end was cut by 3 bases, the J end by 3 bases, with 5 bases between.

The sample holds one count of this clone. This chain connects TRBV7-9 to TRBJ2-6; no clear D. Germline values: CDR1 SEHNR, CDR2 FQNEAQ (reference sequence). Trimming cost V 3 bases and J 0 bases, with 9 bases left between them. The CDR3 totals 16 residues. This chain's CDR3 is CASSLPKPSGANVLTF. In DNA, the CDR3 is TGTGCCAGCAGCTTGCCCAAGCCCTCTGGGGCCAACGTCCTGACTTTC.

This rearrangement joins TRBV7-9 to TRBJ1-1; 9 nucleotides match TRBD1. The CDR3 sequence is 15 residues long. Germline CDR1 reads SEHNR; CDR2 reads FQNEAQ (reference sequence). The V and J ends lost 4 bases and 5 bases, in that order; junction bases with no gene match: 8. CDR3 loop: CASSSGTGISTEAFF. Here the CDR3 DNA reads TGTGCCAGCAGCTCCGGGACAGGGATTTCGACTGAAGCTTTCTTT.

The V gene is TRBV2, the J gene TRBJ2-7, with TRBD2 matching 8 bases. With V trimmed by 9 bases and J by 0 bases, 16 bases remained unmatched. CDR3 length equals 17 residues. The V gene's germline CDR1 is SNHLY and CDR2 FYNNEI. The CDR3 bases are TGTGCCAGTATGGGACTAGAGTTTTCCCAAAGCTCCTACGAGCAGTACTTC. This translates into CASMGLEFSQSSYEQYF.

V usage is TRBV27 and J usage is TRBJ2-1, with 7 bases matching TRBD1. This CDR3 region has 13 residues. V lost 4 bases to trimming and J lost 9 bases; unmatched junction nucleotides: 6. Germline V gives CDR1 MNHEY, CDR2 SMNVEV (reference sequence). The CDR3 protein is CASSYKGAVEQFF. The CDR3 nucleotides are TGTGCCAGCAGTTACAAGGGGGCAGTTGAGCAGTTCTTC.